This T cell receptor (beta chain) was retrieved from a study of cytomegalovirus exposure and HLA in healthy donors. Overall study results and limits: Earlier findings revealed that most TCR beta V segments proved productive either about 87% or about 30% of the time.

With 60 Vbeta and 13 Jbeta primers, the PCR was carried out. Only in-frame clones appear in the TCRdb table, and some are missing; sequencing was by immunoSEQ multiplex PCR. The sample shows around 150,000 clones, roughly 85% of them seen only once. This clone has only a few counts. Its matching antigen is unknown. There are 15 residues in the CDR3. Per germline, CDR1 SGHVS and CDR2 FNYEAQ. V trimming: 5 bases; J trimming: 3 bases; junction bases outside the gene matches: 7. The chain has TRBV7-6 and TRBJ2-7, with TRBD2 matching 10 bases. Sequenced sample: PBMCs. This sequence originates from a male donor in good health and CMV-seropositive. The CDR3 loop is CASSKGLAESYEQYF. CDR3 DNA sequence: TGTGCCAGCAGCAAAGGACTAGCGGAAAGCTACGAGCAGTACTTC.